This TCR beta chain was sequenced for a study of blood T cell repertoires in COVID-19. Study as a whole: The United States, Italy and Spain supplied acute and convalescent COVID-19 samples.

Trimming took off 0 bases at V and 4 bases at J, with 13 bases between the two ends. CDR1 and CDR2 from the germline V gene are GTSNPN and SVGIG (reference sequence). The CDR3 is 15 amino acids. Per the original methods: The assay estimated nucleated cells by amplifying reference gene primers. Assay: immunoSEQ multiplex PCR; the TCRdb copy retains only in-frame clones and omits some. That table gives V, J and clone size, and the DNA gave D and trimming. The table has about 260,000 clones, 70% to 90% seen once; the top ten hold 3% to 4%. The chain joins TRBV30 to TRBJ1-5; D remains ambiguous. This TCR was sampled from a woman in her thirties or forties with acute or convalescent COVID-19. The sample comprised peripheral blood. The CDR3 sequence is CAWSVNTVGNQPQHF. In DNA, the CDR3 is TGTGCCTGGAGTGTAAATACAGTCGGTAATCAGCCCCAGCATTTT.